The 5 T cell receptor beta chains in this list originate from one sample, sequenced in a study of cytomegalovirus exposure and HLA in healthy donors. The PCR employed 60 Vbeta primers together with 13 Jbeta primers. The assay was immunoSEQ multiplex PCR, and TCRdb's table has in-frame clones only and misses some. The sample shows about 130,000 clones, roughly 79% of them seen only once. The sequenced sample was PBMCs. These TCRs come from a woman aged 40 to 55 in good health and CMV-seronegative.

The gene calls are TRBV6-5 and TRBJ2-1; 8 positions match TRBD2. Losses at the gene ends were 6 bases for V and 5 bases for J; bases not matched to a gene: 6. Germline lookup yields CDR1 MNHEY and CDR2 SVGAGI. The CDR3 covers 14 residues. The CDR3 sequence: CASSYGRANNEQFF. In nucleotides, the CDR3 is TGTGCCAGCAGCTACGGGAGGGCGAACAATGAGCAGTTCTTC.

The chain carries TRBV28 and TRBJ1-4; 7 positions match TRBD1. Germline V gene lookup returns CDR1 MDHEN and CDR2 SYDVKM. V was clipped by 5 bases and J by 2 bases; unmatched bases: 11. This CDR3 contains 17 residues. CDR3 in amino acids: CASSPLGGGLTNEKLFF. As DNA, the CDR3 is TGTGCCAGCAGTCCTCTAGGGGGCGGGTTGACTAATGAAAAACTGTTTTTT.

V and J are TRBV12-2 and TRBJ2-3; the D segment call TRBD2 is taken from the table without a DNA check. TRBV12-2 is assigned pseudogene status. The CDR3 runs to 21 residues. CDR3 DNA: TGTGCAAGTCGCCTAACACTGAGGCTAGCGGGGGGGAGGGGAAGCACAGATACGCAGTATTTT. It encodes CASRLTLRLAGGRGSTDTQYF.

This chain connects TRBV5-1 to TRBJ2-3, with a weak D call TRBD2 (5 bases). Germline CDR1 reads SGHRS; CDR2 reads YFSETQ. This CDR3 is 17 amino acids long. V lost 4 bases to trimming and J lost 0 bases, with 18 bases between them. The CDR3 region has the DNA TGCGCCAGCAGCCCAACCCCACTAGATACTAGCACAGATACGCAGTATTTT. It specifies CASSPTPLDTSTDTQYF.

This sequence joins TRBV6-1 and TRBJ2-3, with 7 nucleotides matching TRBD2. Germline trimming cut 6 bases from V and 2 bases from J; bases unmatched to any gene: 8. Germline CDR1 and CDR2: MNHNS and SASEGT. This CDR3 has 15 residues. As DNA, the CDR3 is TGTGCCAGCAGAGCCGGGACTACGTCCACAGATACGCAGTATTTT. Encoded protein: CASRAGTTSTDTQYF.